This T cell receptor beta chain was captured in a study of blood T cell repertoires in COVID-19. In the study overall: Acute-phase and convalescent COVID-19 samples originated in the United States, Italy and Spain. In each case, the material was cDNA or gDNA derived from T cells, B-cell-depleted T cells, or PBMCs.

This CDR3 has 16 amino acids. V lost 6 bases to trimming and J lost 2 bases; unmatched junction nucleotides: 11. CDR1 and CDR2 (germline): MGHDK, SYGVNS. In the authors' methods: Scientists estimated how many nucleated cells there were by amplifying reference gene primers. Sequencing used immunoSEQ multiplex PCR; TCRdb keeps in-frame clones, though not all of them. Clone size and V and J calls were adopted from that table, with D and trimming inferred from the DNA. The sample lists around 260,000 clones, approximately 86% occurring once. The gene calls are TRBV25-1 and TRBJ2-7; 9 bases map to TRBD1. The sequenced sample was peripheral blood. This TCR was recovered from an older woman with COVID-19, enrolled during active disease. CDR3 region: CASSSRTGAPPYEQYF. The CDR3 coding sequence is TGTGCCAGCAGCTCTCGGACAGGGGCTCCCCCCTACGAGCAGTACTTC.